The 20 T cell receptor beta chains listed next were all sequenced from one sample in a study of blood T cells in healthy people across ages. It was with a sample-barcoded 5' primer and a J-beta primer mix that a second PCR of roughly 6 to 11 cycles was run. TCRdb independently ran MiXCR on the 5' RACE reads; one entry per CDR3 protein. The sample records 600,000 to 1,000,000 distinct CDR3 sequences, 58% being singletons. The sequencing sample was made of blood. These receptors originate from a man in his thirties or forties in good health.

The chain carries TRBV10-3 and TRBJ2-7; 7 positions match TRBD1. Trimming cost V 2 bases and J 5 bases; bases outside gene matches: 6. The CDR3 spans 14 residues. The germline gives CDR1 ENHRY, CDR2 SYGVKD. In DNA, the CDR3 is TGTGCCATCAGTGAGAGTGACAGGGTCAACGAGCAGTACTTC. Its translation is CAISESDRVNEQYF.

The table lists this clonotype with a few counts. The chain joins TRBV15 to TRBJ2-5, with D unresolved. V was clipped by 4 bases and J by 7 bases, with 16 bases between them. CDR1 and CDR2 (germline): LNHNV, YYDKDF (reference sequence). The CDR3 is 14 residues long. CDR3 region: CATSNRVPEGTQYF. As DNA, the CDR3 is TGTGCCACCAGCAACCGGGTCCCCGAAGGGACCCAGTACTTC. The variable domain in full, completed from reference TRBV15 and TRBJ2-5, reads DAMVIQNPRYQVTQFGKPVTLSCSQTLNHNVMYWYQQKSSQAPKLLFHYYDKDFNNEADTPDNFQSRRPNTSFCFLDIRSPGLGDTAMYLCATSNRVPEGTQYFGPGTRLLVL.

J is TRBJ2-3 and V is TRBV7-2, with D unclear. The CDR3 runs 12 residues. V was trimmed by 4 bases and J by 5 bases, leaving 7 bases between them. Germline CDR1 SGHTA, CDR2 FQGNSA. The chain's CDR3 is CASSSERDTQYF. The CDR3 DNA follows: TGTGCCAGCAGCTCGGAGCGAGATACGCAGTATTTT.

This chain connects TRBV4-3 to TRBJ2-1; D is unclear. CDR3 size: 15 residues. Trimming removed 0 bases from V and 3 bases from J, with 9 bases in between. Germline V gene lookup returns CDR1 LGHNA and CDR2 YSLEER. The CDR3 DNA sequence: TGCGCCAGCAGCCAAGAAAGGGCCAGCTACAATGAGCAGTTCTTC. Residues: CASSQERASYNEQFF.

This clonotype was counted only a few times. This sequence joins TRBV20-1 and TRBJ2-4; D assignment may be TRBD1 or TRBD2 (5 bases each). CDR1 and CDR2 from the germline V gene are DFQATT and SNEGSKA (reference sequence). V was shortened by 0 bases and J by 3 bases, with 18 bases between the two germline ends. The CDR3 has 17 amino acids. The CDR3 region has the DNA TGCAGTGCTAGAGAGTCAGGGAGTCGGCAGGACAAAAACATTCAGTACTTC. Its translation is CSARESGSRQDKNIQYF.

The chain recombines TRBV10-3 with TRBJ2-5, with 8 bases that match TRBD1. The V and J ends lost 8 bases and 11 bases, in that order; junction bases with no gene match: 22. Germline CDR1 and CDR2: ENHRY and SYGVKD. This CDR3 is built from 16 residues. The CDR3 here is CAIQLAQGDLRTEQYF. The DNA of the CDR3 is TGTGCCATCCAATTAGCACAGGGGGATTTGAGGACTGAGCAGTACTTC.

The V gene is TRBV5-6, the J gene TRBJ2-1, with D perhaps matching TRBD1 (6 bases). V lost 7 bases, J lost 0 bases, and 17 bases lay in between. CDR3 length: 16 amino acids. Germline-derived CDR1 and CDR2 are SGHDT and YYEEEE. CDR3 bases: TGTGCCAGCGGACCCTTACAGGGAAGCTCCTACAATGAGCAGTTCTTC. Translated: CASGPLQGSSYNEQFF.

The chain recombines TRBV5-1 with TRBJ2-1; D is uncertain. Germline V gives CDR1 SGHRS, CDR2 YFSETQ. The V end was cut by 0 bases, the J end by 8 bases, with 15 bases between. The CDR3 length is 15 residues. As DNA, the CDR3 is TGCGCCAGCAGCTTGGGTTCAACAAATCTCGATGAGCAGTTCTTC. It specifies CASSLGSTNLDEQFF.

CDR3 bases: TGTGCCAGCAGCCCCCTGGTAGGGGACCAGTACTTC. This translates into CASSPLVGDQYF. This sequence joins TRBV13 and TRBJ2-4; TRBD1 or TRBD2 may be the D gene (5 bases each). The V end lost 5 bases, the J end lost 13 bases, and 15 bases lay between the germline ends. Germline V gene sequence: CDR1 PRHDT, CDR2 FYEKMQ (reference sequence). CDR3 length: 12 residues.

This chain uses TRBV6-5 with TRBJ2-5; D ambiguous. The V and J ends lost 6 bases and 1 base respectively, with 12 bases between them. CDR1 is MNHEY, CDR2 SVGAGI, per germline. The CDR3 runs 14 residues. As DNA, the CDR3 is TGTGCCAGCAGGGGGTCGACAAGCCAAGAGACCCAGTACTTC. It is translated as CASRGSTSQETQYF.

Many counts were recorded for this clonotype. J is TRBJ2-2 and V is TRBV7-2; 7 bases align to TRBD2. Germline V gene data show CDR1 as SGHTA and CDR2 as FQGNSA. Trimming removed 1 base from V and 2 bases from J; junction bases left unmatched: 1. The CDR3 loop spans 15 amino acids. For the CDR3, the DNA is TGTGCCAGCAGCTTAGGACTAGCAAACACCGGGGAGCTGTTTTTT. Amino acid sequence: CASSLGLANTGELFF.

In DNA, the CDR3 is TGCAGTGCTAGCGTGTCATCCTTTGGCAATCAGCCCCAGCATTTT. It codes for CSASVSSFGNQPQHF. The chain employs TRBV20-1 and TRBJ1-5, with unresolved D. V shed 3 bases and J shed 2 bases, with 14 bases lying between them. The CDR3 contains 15 residues. Per the germline V gene, CDR1 is DFQATT and CDR2 is SNEGSKA (reference sequence).

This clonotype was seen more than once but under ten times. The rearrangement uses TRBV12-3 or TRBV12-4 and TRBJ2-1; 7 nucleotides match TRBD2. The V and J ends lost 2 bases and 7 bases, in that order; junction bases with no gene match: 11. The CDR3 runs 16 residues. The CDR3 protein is CASSLWGSGNINEQFF. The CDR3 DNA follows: TGTGCCAGCAGTTTATGGGGAAGCGGGAACATAAATGAGCAGTTCTTC.

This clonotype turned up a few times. CDR3 amino acids: CATSNPAEPQETQYF. CDR3 in DNA: TGTGCCACCAGCAACCCAGCAGAACCCCAAGAGACCCAGTACTTC. The V and J genes are TRBV15 and TRBJ2-5; D gene ambiguous. Per the germline V gene, CDR1 is LNHNV and CDR2 is YYDKDF (reference sequence). The V gene lost 4 bases and the J gene lost 1 base, with 13 bases spanning the gap. This CDR3 has 15 amino acids.

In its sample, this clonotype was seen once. The CDR3 protein is CSAHGALSSPDEQFF. The CDR3 bases are TGCAGTGCTCACGGTGCCCTTTCAAGTCCCGATGAGCAGTTCTTC. The V and J genes are TRBV20-1 and TRBJ2-1; no clear D gene. The CDR3 has 15 residues. CDR1 is DFQATT, CDR2 SNEGSKA, per germline (reference sequence). Trimming took 5 bases from V and 8 from J, leaving 22 bases between them.

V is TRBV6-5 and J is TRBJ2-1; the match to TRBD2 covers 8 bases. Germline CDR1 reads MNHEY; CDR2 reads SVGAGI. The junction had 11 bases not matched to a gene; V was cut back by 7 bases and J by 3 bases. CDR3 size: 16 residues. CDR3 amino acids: CASTGDRGGHYNEQFF. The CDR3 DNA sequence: TGTGCCAGCACGGGGGACCGGGGGGGCCACTACAATGAGCAGTTCTTC.

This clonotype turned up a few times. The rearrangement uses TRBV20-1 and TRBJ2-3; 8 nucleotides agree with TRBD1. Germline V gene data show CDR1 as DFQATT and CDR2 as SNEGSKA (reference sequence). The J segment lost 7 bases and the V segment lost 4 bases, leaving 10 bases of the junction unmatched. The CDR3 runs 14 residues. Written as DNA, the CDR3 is TGCAGTGCTAAACCCGGACAGGGTTTTAATACGCAGTATTTT. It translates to CSAKPGQGFNTQYF.

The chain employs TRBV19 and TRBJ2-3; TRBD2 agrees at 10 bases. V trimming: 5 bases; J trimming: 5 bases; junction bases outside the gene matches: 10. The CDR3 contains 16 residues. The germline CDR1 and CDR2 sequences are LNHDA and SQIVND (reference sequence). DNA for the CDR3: TGTGCCAGTAGTCTCCTAGCGGGAGCATCTGGAGATACGCAGTATTTT. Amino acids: CASSLLAGASGDTQYF.

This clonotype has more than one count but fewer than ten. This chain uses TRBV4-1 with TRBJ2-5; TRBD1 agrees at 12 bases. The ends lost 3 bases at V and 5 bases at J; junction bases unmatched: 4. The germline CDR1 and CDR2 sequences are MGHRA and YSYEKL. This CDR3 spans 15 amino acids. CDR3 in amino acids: CASSQGQGAWETQYF. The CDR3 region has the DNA TGCGCCAGCAGCCAGGGACAGGGGGCGTGGGAGACCCAGTACTTC.

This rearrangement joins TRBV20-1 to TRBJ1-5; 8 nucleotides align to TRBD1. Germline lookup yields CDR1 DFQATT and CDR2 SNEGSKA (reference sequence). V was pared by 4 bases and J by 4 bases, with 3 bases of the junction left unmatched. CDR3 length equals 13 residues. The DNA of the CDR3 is TGCAGTGCTACCGGACAGGGAAATCAGCCCCAGCATTTT. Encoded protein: CSATGQGNQPQHF.